This passage covers 9 T cell receptor beta chains from one sample sequenced in a study of blood T cell repertoires in COVID-19 (dated by TCRdb to about 2020). Library method: the immunoSEQ multiplex PCR assay. TCRdb retrieved this table from immuneACCESS and kept in-frame rearrangements only. Not all clones are present; in checked studies, unresolved V genes account for under half, and no reason is known for the remainder. Across this sample there are over 100,000 clones, with nearly 90% seen only once. The ten largest clones take up under 2.5% of the sample. Sequencing was done on a sample of peripheral blood. The receptors were gathered from a man aged 45-65 years with active COVID-19.

The genes are TRBV4-2 and TRBJ1-1, with TRBD1 matching 7 bases. The germline V gene has CDR1 LGHNA and CDR2 YNFKEQ. The CDR3 has 15 residues. The trim removed 1 base at V and 5 bases at J, leaving 7 bases unmatched. Written as DNA, the CDR3 is TGTGCCAGCAGCCAAGGGAGGGGGCGATCTACTGAAGCTTTCTTT. Protein product: CASSQGRGRSTEAFF.

V gene TRBV11-2 combines with J gene TRBJ2-1; the match to TRBD2 covers 8 bases. The CDR3 runs to 13 residues. V shed 8 bases, J shed 0 bases, and the junction held 0 bases outside the gene matches. In germline, CDR1 is SGHAT, CDR2 FQNNGV. This CDR3 reads CASAGGSYNEQFF. The CDR3 DNA reads TGTGCCAGCGCGGGGGGCTCCTACAATGAGCAGTTCTTC.

The chain links TRBV19 to TRBJ1-3; a possible D gene is TRBD1 (6 bases). Trimming took off 10 bases at V and 2 bases at J, with 15 bases between the two ends. The V gene's germline CDR1 is LNHDA and CDR2 SQIVND (reference sequence). The CDR3 extends over 14 amino acids. The CDR3 nucleotides read TGTGCCACCGTACAGGGTAGGGCTGGAAACACCATATATTTT. Translating it yields CATVQGRAGNTIYF.

V and J are TRBV6-5 and TRBJ2-1, with a possible D match to TRBD1 (6 bases). Germline CDR1 MNHEY, CDR2 SVGAGI. With 8 bases removed from V and 2 bases from J, the gap between germline ends came to 13 bases. The CDR3 sequence is 14 residues long. The CDR3 bases are TGTGCCAGCGCCCGTGAGGGGGCCTACAATGAGCAGTTCTTC. Its translation is CASAREGAYNEQFF.

The chain carries TRBV11-3 and TRBJ2-7; 8 bases match TRBD1. This CDR3 comprises 14 residues. Trimming took 6 bases from V and 6 from J; bases not matched to a gene: 10. In germline, CDR1 is SGHNT, CDR2 YENEEA. CDR3: CASRGMDRASEQYF. Here the CDR3 DNA reads TGTGCCAGCAGAGGGATGGACAGGGCCTCCGAGCAGTACTTC.

The V gene is TRBV9, the J gene TRBJ1-6; D might be TRBD1 (6 bases). V dropped 0 bases and J dropped 7 bases, with 17 bases sitting between them. The CDR3 totals 17 residues. Germline V lookup: CDR1 SGDLS, CDR2 YYNGEE. CDR3 region: CASSVGVGQGLNSPLHF. As DNA, the CDR3 is TGTGCCAGCAGCGTAGGGGTAGGGCAGGGGCTCAATTCACCCCTCCACTTT.

The chain has TRBV7-8 and TRBJ1-5; D remains ambiguous. This CDR3 comprises 16 residues. Per the germline V gene, CDR1 is SGHVS and CDR2 is FQNEAQ. Trimming shortened V by 5 bases and J by 2 bases, and 16 bases separated the two germline ends. CDR3 in amino acids: CASSPRDATGNQPQHF. In nucleotides, the CDR3 is TGTGCCAGCAGCCCACGGGATGCAACAGGCAATCAGCCCCAGCATTTT.

V usage is TRBV7-2 and J usage is TRBJ1-5; no firm D call. The V gene's germline CDR1 is SGHTA and CDR2 FQGNSA. V was trimmed by 5 bases and J by 0 bases, leaving 14 bases between them. The CDR3 covers 16 residues. The CDR3 coding sequence is TGTGCCAGCAGCCCTTATGGAACAGATAGCAATCAGCCCCAGCATTTT. Its translation is CASSPYGTDSNQPQHF.

This chain connects TRBV7-6 to TRBJ2-1; 8 nucleotides line up with TRBD2. This CDR3 comprises 17 residues. Trimming removed 1 base from V and 5 bases from J; junction bases left unmatched: 10. CDR1 SGHVS and CDR2 FNYEAQ come from the germline V gene. The CDR3 here is CASSLGAGGLVDNEQFF. In DNA, the CDR3 is TGTGCCAGCAGCTTAGGGGCGGGGGGACTGGTGGACAATGAGCAGTTCTTC.